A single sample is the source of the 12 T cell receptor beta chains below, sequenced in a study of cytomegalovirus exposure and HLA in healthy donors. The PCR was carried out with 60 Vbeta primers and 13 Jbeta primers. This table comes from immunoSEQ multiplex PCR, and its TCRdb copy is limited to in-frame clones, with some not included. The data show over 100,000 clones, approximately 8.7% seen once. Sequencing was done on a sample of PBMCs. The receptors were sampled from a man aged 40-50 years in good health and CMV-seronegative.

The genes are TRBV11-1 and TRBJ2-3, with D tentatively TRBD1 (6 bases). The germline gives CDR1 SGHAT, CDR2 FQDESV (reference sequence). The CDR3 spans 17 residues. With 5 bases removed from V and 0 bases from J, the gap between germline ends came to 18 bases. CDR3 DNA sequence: TGTGCCAGCAGCCACCTTAGCCAGGGGCTCAGCACAGATACGCAGTATTTT. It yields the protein CASSHLSQGLSTDTQYF.

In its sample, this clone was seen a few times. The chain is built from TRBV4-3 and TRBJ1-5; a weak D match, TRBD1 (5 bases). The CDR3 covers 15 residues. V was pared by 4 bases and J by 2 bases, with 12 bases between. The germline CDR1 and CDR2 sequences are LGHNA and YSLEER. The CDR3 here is CASSLGTSGNQPQHF. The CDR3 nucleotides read TGCGCCAGCAGCCTGGGGACTAGCGGCAATCAGCCCCAGCATTTT.

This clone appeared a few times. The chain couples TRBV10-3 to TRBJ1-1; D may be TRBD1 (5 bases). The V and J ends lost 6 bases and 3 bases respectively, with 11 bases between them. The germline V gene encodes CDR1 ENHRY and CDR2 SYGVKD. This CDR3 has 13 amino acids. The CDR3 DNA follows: TGTGCCATCAGGGAACGGGGGGACACTGAAGCTTTCTTT. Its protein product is CAIRERGDTEAFF.

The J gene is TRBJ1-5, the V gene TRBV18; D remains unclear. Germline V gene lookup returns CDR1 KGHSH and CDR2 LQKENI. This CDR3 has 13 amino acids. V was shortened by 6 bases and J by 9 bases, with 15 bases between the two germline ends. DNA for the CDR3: TGTGCCAGCTCCAGCTCTCAAGGCGGGCCCCAGCATTTT. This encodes CASSSSQGGPQHF.

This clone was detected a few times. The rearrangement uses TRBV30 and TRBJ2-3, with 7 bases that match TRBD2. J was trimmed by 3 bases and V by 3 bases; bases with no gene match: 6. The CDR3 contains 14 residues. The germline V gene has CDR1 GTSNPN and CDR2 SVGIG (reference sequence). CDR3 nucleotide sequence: TGTGCCTGGAGGGGAGGGTCGGGAACAGATACGCAGTATTTT. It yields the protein CAWRGGSGTDTQYF.

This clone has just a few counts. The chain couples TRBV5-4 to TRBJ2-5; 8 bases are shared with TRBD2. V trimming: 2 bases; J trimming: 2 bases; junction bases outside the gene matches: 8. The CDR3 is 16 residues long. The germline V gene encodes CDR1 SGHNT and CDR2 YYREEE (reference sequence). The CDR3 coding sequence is TGTGCCAGCAGCTTTTATCGGGCTAGCGGGCAAGAGACCCAGTACTTC. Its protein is CASSFYRASGQETQYF.

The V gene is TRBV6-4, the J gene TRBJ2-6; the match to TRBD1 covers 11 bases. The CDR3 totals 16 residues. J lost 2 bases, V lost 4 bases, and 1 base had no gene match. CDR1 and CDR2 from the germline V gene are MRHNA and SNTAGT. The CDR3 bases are TGTGCCAGCAGTGGGACAGGGGGCGCTGGGGCCAACGTCCTGACTTTC. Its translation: CASSGTGGAGANVLTF.

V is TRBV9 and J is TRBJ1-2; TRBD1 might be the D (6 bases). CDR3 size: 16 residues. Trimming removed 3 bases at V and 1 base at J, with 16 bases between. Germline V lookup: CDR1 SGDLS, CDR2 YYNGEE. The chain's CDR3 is CASSAQQGPHNYGYTF. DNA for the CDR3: TGTGCCAGCAGCGCCCAGCAGGGGCCCCATAACTATGGCTACACCTTC. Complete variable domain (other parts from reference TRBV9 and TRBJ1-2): DSGVTQTPKHLITATGQRVTLRCSPRSGDLSVYWYQQSLDQGLQFLIQYYNGEERAKGNILERFSAQQFPDLHSELNLSSLELGDSALYFCASSAQQGPHNYGYTFGSGTRLTVV.

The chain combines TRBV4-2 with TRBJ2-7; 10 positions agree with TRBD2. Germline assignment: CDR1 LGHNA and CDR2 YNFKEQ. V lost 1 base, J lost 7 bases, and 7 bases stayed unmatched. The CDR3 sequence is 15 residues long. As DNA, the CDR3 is TGTGCCAGCAGCCAAGGGCTAGCGGGGGCCTGGGAGCAGTACTTC. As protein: CASSQGLAGAWEQYF.

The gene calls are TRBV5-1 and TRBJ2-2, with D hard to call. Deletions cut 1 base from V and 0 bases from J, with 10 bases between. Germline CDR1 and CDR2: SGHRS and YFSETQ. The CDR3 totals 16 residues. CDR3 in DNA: TGCGCCAGCAGCTTGCTTAACGGTCCGAACACCGGGGAGCTGTTTTTT. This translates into CASSLLNGPNTGELFF.

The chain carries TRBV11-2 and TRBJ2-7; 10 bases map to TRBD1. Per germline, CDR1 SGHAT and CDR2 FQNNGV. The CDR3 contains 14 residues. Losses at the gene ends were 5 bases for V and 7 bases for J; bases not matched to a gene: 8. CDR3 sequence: CASSGTGAAGEQYF. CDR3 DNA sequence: TGTGCCAGCAGCGGGACAGGGGCCGCGGGAGAGCAGTACTTC.

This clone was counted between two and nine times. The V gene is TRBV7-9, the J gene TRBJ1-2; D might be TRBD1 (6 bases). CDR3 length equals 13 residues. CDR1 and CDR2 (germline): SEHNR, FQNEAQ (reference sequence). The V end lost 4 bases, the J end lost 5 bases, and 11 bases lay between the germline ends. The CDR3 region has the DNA TGTGCCAGCAGCTCCGGGACATCTTATGGCTACACCTTC. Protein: CASSSGTSYGYTF. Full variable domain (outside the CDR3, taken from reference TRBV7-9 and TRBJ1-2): DTGVSQNPRHKITKRGQNVTFRCDPISEHNRLYWYRQTLGQGPEFLTYFQNEAQLEKSRLLSDRFSAERPKGSFSTLEIQRTEQGDSAMYLCASSSGTSYGYTFGSGTRLTVV.